These 17 T cell receptor beta chains originate from one sample sequenced in a study of CD8+ T cells in alopecia areata. It was cDNA, reverse transcribed from extracted RNA, that served as the sequencing template. Sequenced by immunoSEQ multiplex PCR; TCRdb stores in-frame clones only, minus some. This sample yields about 190,000 clones, of which 60% are seen a single time; 0.85% to 1.3% belongs to the top ten. Treatment specified: oral pan-JAK inhibitor, 5-10 mg twice daily. The sample consisted of CD4+ T cells sorted from blood, taken at week 24, from a patient treated with tofacitinib. The receptors come from a human donor with alopecia areata.

V is TRBV5-1 and J is TRBJ1-2; 8 positions agree with TRBD1. The V segment lost 4 bases and the J segment 4 bases; nucleotides outside the gene matches: 9. There are 15 residues in the CDR3. Germline values: CDR1 SGHRS, CDR2 YFSETQ. The CDR3 sequence: CASSPMTGDGYGYTF. The CDR3 DNA reads as TGCGCCAGCAGCCCGATGACAGGGGACGGCTATGGCTACACCTTC.

The chain recombines TRBV6-6 with TRBJ1-2, with D perhaps matching TRBD1 (5 bases). CDR1 and CDR2 (germline): MNHNY, SVGAGI (reference sequence). This CDR3 is built from 14 residues. Deletions cut 5 bases from V and 4 bases from J, with 14 bases between. For the CDR3, the DNA is TGTGCCAGCAGTGAGGGGTTGGTCCTCTATGGCTACACCTTC. As protein: CASSEGLVLYGYTF.

V usage is TRBV30 and J usage is TRBJ2-3; D is possibly TRBD2 (6 bases). Trimming took off 2 bases at V and 6 bases at J, with 12 bases between the two ends. CDR1 is GTSNPN, CDR2 SVGIG, per germline (reference sequence). The CDR3 covers 13 residues. The CDR3 DNA reads as TGTGCCTGGAGTCCCCAAGGGAGGGATACGCAGTATTTT. Its protein is CAWSPQGRDTQYF.

The chain recombines TRBV5-8 with TRBJ2-1; 8 nucleotides agree with TRBD2. After removal of 1 base from V and 4 bases from J, the junction contained 4 bases not matched to a gene. Germline assignment: CDR1 SGHTS and CDR2 YDEGEE. The CDR3 covers 15 residues. The CDR3 coding sequence is TGTGCCAGCAGCTTGAGACGGGGGGGTTACAATGAGCAGTTCTTC. This translates into CASSLRRGGYNEQFF.

The chain carries TRBV7-8 and TRBJ1-2; D gene ambiguous. Germline values: CDR1 SGHVS, CDR2 FQNEAQ. V lost 4 bases and J 3 bases, leaving 18 bases between the germline ends. The length of the CDR3 is 16 residues. In nucleotides, the CDR3 is TGTGCCAGCAGCTACAAGGCTGGGTGGTCGGACTATGGCTACACCTTC. This gives the protein CASSYKAGWSDYGYTF.

The chain has TRBV29-1 and TRBJ1-2; D is undetermined. V was trimmed by 5 bases and J by 12 bases, leaving 7 bases between them. The germline CDR1 and CDR2 sequences are SQVTM and ANQGSEA. The CDR3 length is 8 residues. The CDR3 reads CSVNSDTF. The CDR3 nucleotides read TGCAGCGTTAACTCGGACACCTTC.

The rearrangement joins TRBV27 to TRBJ1-1; D possibly corresponds to TRBD1 (5 bases). Germline V gene data show CDR1 as MNHEY and CDR2 as SMNVEV (reference sequence). This CDR3 contains 14 residues. V lost 3 bases and J 4 bases, leaving 12 bases between the germline ends. This CDR3 reads CASSFRGPGTEAFF. CDR3 sequence (DNA): TGTGCCAGCAGTTTTCGGGGCCCGGGCACTGAAGCTTTCTTT.

The rearrangement links TRBV29-1 to TRBJ2-6; D may match TRBD1 or TRBD2 (6 bases each). CDR3 length: 17 amino acids. The V and J ends lost 2 bases and 4 bases respectively, with 18 bases between them. Looked up from germline, CDR1 is SQVTM and CDR2 is ANQGSEA. CDR3: CSVETGALGDGANVLTF. The CDR3 nucleotides read TGCAGCGTTGAAACGGGGGCTCTGGGGGACGGGGCCAACGTCCTGACTTTC.

To note about this clone: Relative to the germline gene, one junction end is altered; a read error may explain this. V and J are TRBV4-1 and TRBJ1-1; D may be TRBD1 (6 bases). Germline V lookup: CDR1 MGHRA, CDR2 YSYEKL. The CDR3 sequence is 14 residues long. CDR3 sequence (DNA): TGTGCCAGCAGCCAAGGGGGGATTGGAAGGAAGGCTTTCTTT. It codes for CASSQGGIGRKAFF.

The chain combines TRBV5-1 with TRBJ1-2; D remains ambiguous. Germline CDR1 SGHRS, CDR2 YFSETQ. V was trimmed by 0 bases and J by 8 bases, leaving 8 bases between them. The CDR3 extends over 12 amino acids. The CDR3, as DNA: TGCGCCAGCAGCTTGGAGGGCCGGGGCTACACCTTC. It encodes CASSLEGRGYTF. Variable domain in full (rest from reference TRBV5-1 and TRBJ1-2): KAGVTQTPRYLIKTRGQQVTLSCSPISGHRSVSWYQQTPGQGLQFLFEYFSETQRNKGNFPGRFSGRQFSNSRSEMNVSTLELGDSALYLCASSLEGRGYTFGSGTRLTVV.

In its sample, this clone was seen a few times. The chain has TRBV29-1 and TRBJ2-7; weak D call: TRBD2 (5 bases). Germline V lookup: CDR1 SQVTM, CDR2 ANQGSEA. Trimming took off 4 bases at V and 4 bases at J, with 11 bases between the two ends. There are 12 residues in the CDR3. CDR3 loop: CSVGRRDYEQYF. The CDR3 DNA reads as TGCAGCGTTGGGCGACGGGATTACGAGCAGTACTTC.

The chain couples TRBV4-3 to TRBJ2-7; D uncertain. From germline, CDR1 is LGHNA and CDR2 YSLEER. Between the trimmed V and J ends, which lost 4 bases and 1 base, there was a span of 8 bases. The CDR3 totals 13 residues. The CDR3 DNA reads TGCGCCAGCAGCCGGCGTGTTTCCTACGAGCAGTACTTC. Protein product: CASSRRVSYEQYF.

DNA for the CDR3: TGTGCCAGCTTGAAAGGGACGGGCACTGAAGCTTTCTTT. It is translated as CASLKGTGTEAFF. The rearrangement uses TRBV25-1 and TRBJ1-1, with D possibly matching TRBD1 (5 bases). Trimming left V 8 bases short and J 4 bases short, with 14 bases between. Germline V gives CDR1 MGHDK, CDR2 SYGVNS. The CDR3 runs 13 residues.

There are a few counts of this clone. The chain uses TRBV30 and TRBJ1-6, with a tentative D call TRBD1 (6 bases). The V gene lost 5 bases and the J gene lost 7 bases, with 12 bases spanning the gap. Germline CDR1 is GTSNPN and CDR2 is SVGIG (reference sequence). The CDR3 contains 13 residues. The CDR3 DNA follows: TGTGCCTGGGAGACAGGAACAAATTCACCCCTCCACTTT. The encoded protein is CAWETGTNSPLHF.

The chain carries TRBV7-3 and TRBJ2-3; 8 bases map to TRBD2. Germline-derived CDR1 and CDR2 are SGHTA and FQGTGA. The CDR3 contains 18 residues. V trimming: 1 base; J trimming: 3 bases; junction bases outside the gene matches: 12. The CDR3 sequence is CASSLIPPSTGGTDTQYF. CDR3 in DNA: TGTGCCAGCAGCTTAATACCCCCCTCAACGGGGGGGACAGATACGCAGTATTTT.

This chain links TRBV23-1 with TRBJ1-5; unclear D gene. TRBV23-1 is an ORF for which the function is uncertain. The CDR3 consists of 12 residues. The V end lost 6 bases, the J end lost 4 bases, and 7 bases lay between the germline ends. The CDR3 DNA reads as TGCGCCAGCAGCCGAGAAAATCAGCCCCAGCATTTT. This gives the protein CASSRENQPQHF.

The chain joins TRBV11-2 to TRBJ1-6, with D possibly matching TRBD1 (5 bases). Looked up from germline, CDR1 is SGHAT and CDR2 is FQNNGV. Trimming left V 5 bases short and J 4 bases short, with 9 bases between. The CDR3 is 14 amino acids. This chain's CDR3 is CASSPRQYNSPLHF. CDR3 DNA sequence: TGTGCCAGCAGCCCCCGACAGTATAATTCACCCCTCCACTTT.